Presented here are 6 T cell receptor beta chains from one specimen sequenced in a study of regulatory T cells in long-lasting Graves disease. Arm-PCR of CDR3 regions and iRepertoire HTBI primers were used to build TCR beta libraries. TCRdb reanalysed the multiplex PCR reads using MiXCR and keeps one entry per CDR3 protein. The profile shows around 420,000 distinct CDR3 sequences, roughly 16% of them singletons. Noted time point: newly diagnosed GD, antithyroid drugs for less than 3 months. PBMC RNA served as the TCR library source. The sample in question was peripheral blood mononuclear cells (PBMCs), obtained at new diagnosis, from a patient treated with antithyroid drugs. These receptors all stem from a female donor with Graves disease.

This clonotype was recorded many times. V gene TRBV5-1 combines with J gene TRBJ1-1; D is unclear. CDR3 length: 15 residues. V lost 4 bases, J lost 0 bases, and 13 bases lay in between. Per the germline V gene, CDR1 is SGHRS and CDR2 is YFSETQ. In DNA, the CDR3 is TGCGCCAGCAGCCTGCCCAAGCCAATGAACACTGAAGCTTTCTTT. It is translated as CASSLPKPMNTEAFF.

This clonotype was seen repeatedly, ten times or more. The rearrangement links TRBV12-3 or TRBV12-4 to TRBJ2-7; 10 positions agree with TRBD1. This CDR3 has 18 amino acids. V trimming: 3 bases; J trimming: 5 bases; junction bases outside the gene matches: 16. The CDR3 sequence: CASSFWLVGTGDVDEQYF. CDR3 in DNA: TGTGCCAGCAGTTTTTGGTTGGTCGGGACAGGGGATGTGGACGAGCAGTACTTC.

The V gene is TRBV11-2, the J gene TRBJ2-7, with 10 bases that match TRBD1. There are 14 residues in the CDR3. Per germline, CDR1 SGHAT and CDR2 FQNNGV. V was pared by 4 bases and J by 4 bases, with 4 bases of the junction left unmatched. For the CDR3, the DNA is TGTGCCAGCAGCTCCCGGACAGGGGGATACGAGCAGTACTTC. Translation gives CASSSRTGGYEQYF.

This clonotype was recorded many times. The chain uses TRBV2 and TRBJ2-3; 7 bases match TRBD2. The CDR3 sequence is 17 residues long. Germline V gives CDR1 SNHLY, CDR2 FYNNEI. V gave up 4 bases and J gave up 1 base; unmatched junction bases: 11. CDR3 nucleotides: TGTGCCAGCAGTGGGACTAGTCCCGTCCTACGCACAGATACGCAGTATTTT. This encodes CASSGTSPVLRTDTQYF.

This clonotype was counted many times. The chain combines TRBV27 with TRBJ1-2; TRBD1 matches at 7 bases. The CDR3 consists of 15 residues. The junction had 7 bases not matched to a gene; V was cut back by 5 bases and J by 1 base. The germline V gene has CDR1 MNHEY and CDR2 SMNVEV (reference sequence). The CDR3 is CASSPGTALNYGYTF. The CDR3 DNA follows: TGTGCCAGCAGTCCCGGGACAGCCCTTAACTATGGCTACACCTTC.

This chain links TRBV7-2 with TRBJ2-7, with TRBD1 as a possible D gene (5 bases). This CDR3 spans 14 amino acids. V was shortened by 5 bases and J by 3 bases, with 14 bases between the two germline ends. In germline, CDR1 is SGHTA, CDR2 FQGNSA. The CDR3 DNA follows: TGTGCCAGCAGCGTCCGAATGGGGCACTACGAGCAGTACTTC. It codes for CASSVRMGHYEQYF.